This is a list of T cell receptor beta chains from one sample in a study of blood T cell repertoires in COVID-19. Repertoires were generated with immunoSEQ multiplex PCR, while TCRdb's copy carries only in-frame clones and drops some. The sample has around 150,000 clones, roughly 83% seen once; the top ten hold 9.1%. Material for sequencing was peripheral blood. The receptor source for this set is a woman aged 80 or older with active or convalescent COVID-19. The CDR3 runs from the conserved cysteine through the conserved F or W. The D gene is left open where the match is weak. Clone sizes are given selectively: once, few, many, or a class where the clone is expanded.

v_call	j_call	clone_size	d_call	cdr3_aa	cdr3_nt
TRBV15	TRBJ2-1	once	-	CATSRAGGGQNGEQFF	TGTGCCACCAGCAGAGCAGGGGGAGGCCAAAATGGTGAGCAGTTCTTC
TRBV11-2	TRBJ1-2	-	-	CASSLGAVDGYTF	TGTGCCAGCAGCTTAGGGGCAGTGGATGGCTACACCTTC
TRBV5-1	TRBJ1-1	once	TRBD1	CASSRDRVPSLPEAFF	TGCGCCAGCAGCCGGGACAGGGTCCCCTCCCTACCTGAAGCTTTCTTT
TRBV4-3	TRBJ1-2	-	TRBD1	CASKGAYGYTF	TGCGCCAGCAAGGGGGCTTATGGCTACACCTTC
TRBV5-6	TRBJ1-6	few	-	CASSLDQGSPLHF	TGTGCCAGCAGCTTGGATCAGGGTTCACCCCTCCACTTT
TRBV4-3	TRBJ1-6	-	-	CASSQDGSSYNSPLHF	TGCGCCAGCAGCCAAGACGGGAGCTCCTATAATTCACCCCTCCACTTT
TRBV12-5	TRBJ1-4	-	TRBD1	CASGFPSDREDEKLFF	TGTGCTAGTGGTTTCCCTTCAGACAGGGAAGATGAAAAACTGTTTTTT
TRBV11-2	TRBJ1-4	-	TRBD1	CASTLSRSRGQGSEKLFF	TGTGCCAGCACCCTTAGTAGGTCAAGGGGACAGGGCTCAGAAAAACTGTTTTTT
TRBV6-2/TRBV6-3	TRBJ1-1	few	-	CASSYLVGGTEAFF	TGTGCCAGCAGTTACTTGGTAGGCGGAACTGAAGCTTTCTTT
TRBV6-5	TRBJ2-7	-	TRBD1	CASSPGTGSYEQYF	TGTGCCAGCAGTCCCGGGACAGGGTCCTACGAGCAGTACTTC
TRBV7-2	TRBJ1-2	-	TRBD1	CASSPGTGSPVGYTF	TGTGCCAGCAGCCCCGGGACAGGGTCGCCGGTGGGCTACACCTTC
TRBV11-2	TRBJ1-2	once	-	CASSKADGQGYGYTF	TGTGCCAGCAGCAAAGCTGACGGTCAGGGCTATGGCTACACCTTC
TRBV7-2	TRBJ1-6	-	-	CASSEDRPANYNSPLHF	TGTGCCAGCAGCGAAGACAGGCCCGCTAACTATAATTCACCCCTCCACTTT
TRBV19	TRBJ1-6	few	-	CASTPGGNYNSPLHF	TGTGCCAGTACCCCAGGCGGGAATTATAATTCACCCCTCCACTTT
TRBV9	TRBJ2-3	once	TRBD2	CASSVSGGYADTQYF	TGTGCCAGCAGCGTTAGCGGGGGGTACGCAGATACGCAGTATTTT
TRBV21-1	TRBJ1-4	-	-	CASSGRQRGSPATNEKLFF	TGTGCCAGCAGCGGCCGCCAGAGGGGGAGCCCCGCAACTAATGAAAAACTGTTTTTT
TRBV11-2	TRBJ2-7	-	TRBD1	CASSSHRDSLPYEQYF	TGTGCCAGCAGCTCCCACCGGGACAGCTTACCCTACGAGCAGTACTTC
TRBV6-5	TRBJ2-3	-	-	CASTLQWGVTDTQYF	TGTGCCAGCACCTTGCAATGGGGGGTCACAGATACGCAGTATTTT
TRBV18	TRBJ2-4	few	-	CASSVDLPGVLAKNIQYF	TGTGCCAGCTCAGTCGACCTCCCAGGGGTTTTAGCCAAAAACATTCAGTACTTC
TRBV6-2/TRBV6-3	TRBJ2-7	-	-	CASSSSLPPNPYEQYF	TGTGCCAGCAGCTCGTCACTTCCCCCGAACCCCTACGAGCAGTACTTC
TRBV19	TRBJ1-2	-	-	CASSIVGEIPIYGYTF	TGTGCCAGTAGTATAGTAGGGGAAATACCCATCTATGGCTACACCTTC
TRBV18	TRBJ1-1	-	-	CASSPGTLSGGTEAFF	TGTGCCAGCTCACCCGGGACACTCTCAGGTGGGACTGAAGCTTTCTTT
TRBV10-2	TRBJ2-4	-	TRBD1	CASSDPVQGSKNIQYF	TGCGCCAGCAGTGACCCGGTACAGGGGTCCAAAAACATTCAGTACTTC
TRBV6-5	TRBJ2-1	-	TRBD2	CASLPGLGSPAEQFF	TGTGCCAGCCTACCGGGACTAGGATCCCCAGCTGAGCAGTTCTTC
TRBV2	TRBJ1-5	-	TRBD1	CASSGGAANQPQHF	TGTGCCAGTTCAGGGGGCGCCGCCAATCAGCCCCAGCATTTT
TRBV7-2	TRBJ1-2	-	-	CASSLEGGGVGYGYTF	TGTGCCAGCAGCTTAGAGGGCGGGGGAGTGGGCTATGGCTACACCTTC
TRBV2	TRBJ1-5	once	-	CASSVEGGYQPQHF	TGTGCCAGCAGTGTAGAGGGAGGGTATCAGCCCCAGCATTTT
TRBV19	TRBJ1-1	-	-	CASSTRTGKGPEAFF	TGTGCCAGTAGTACCCGGACGGGGAAGGGCCCTGAAGCTTTCTTT
TRBV18	TRBJ1-2	-	-	CASSPRRGLGYGYTF	TGTGCCAGCTCACCGCGACGGGGATTAGGCTATGGCTACACCTTC
TRBV5-1	TRBJ2-1	-	-	CASSSGGISGNEQFF	TGCGCCAGCAGCTCCGGAGGAATCTCGGGCAATGAGCAGTTCTTC
TRBV4-3	TRBJ1-4	-	-	CASSQDGRGNEKLFF	TGCGCCAGCAGCCAAGATGGTAGGGGAAATGAAAAACTGTTTTTT
TRBV13	TRBJ2-5	-	-	CASSLLGNQETQYF	TGTGCCAGCAGCTTGCTCGGGAACCAAGAGACCCAGTACTTC
TRBV6-5	TRBJ1-2	-	TRBD1	CASRAGQGADYGYTF	TGTGCCAGCAGAGCGGGACAGGGGGCGGACTATGGCTACACCTTC
TRBV10-1	TRBJ2-5	-	TRBD1	CASSESGQGKETQYF	TGCGCCAGCAGTGAGTCTGGACAGGGTAAAGAGACCCAGTACTTC
TRBV18	TRBJ1-6	-	-	CASSRGPSEGNSPLHF	TGTGCCAGCTCGCGCGGGCCGTCCGAAGGTAATTCACCCCTCCACTTT
TRBV4-1	TRBJ2-3	few	TRBD2	CASSLPTSGARDTQYF	TGCGCCAGCAGCCTCCCAACTAGCGGGGCCCGAGATACGCAGTATTTT
TRBV6-5	TRBJ1-5	-	-	CASSRSQGPQHF	TGTGCCAGCAGCCGATCACAGGGGCCCCAGCATTTT
TRBV7-2	TRBJ1-2	-	-	CASSTMIANSYGYTF	TGTGCCAGCAGCACTATGATTGCCAATTCCTATGGCTACACCTTC
TRBV5-6	TRBJ1-1	few	-	CASNTVFFQNTEAFF	TGTGCCAGCAATACGGTCTTCTTTCAGAACACTGAAGCTTTCTTT
TRBV18	TRBJ1-1	-	-	CASSPRAGRVFTEAFF	TGTGCCAGCTCACCACGCGCAGGGAGGGTATTCACTGAAGCTTTCTTT
TRBV29-1	TRBJ1-1	-	TRBD1	CSVEKDRLNTEAFF	TGCAGCGTTGAAAAGGACAGGCTGAACACTGAAGCTTTCTTT
TRBV7-2	TRBJ2-1	-	-	CASSMGGANEQFF	TGTGCCAGCAGTATGGGCGGGGCCAATGAGCAGTTCTTC
TRBV11-2	TRBJ2-3	-	-	CASSSLSTHTQYF	TGTGCCAGCAGCTCCCTTAGCACCCATACGCAGTATTTT
TRBV30	TRBJ2-4	-	-	CAWSGGVAKNIQYF	TGTGCCTGGAGTGGTGGAGTAGCCAAAAACATTCAGTACTTC
TRBV19	TRBJ1-1	-	-	CASSIPGWNTEAFF	TGTGCCAGTAGTATCCCAGGGTGGAACACTGAAGCTTTCTTT